Here is one TCR beta chain with its context. Its target is not known. These data belong to a study of OX40 agonist ivuxolimab in advanced cancers. Study-wide points: Still undetermined is the antigen specificity of the expanded peripheral T cells. Near-lowest levels of clonal expansion characterized partial responders at 0.1-3.0 mg/kg.

The assay was immunoSEQ multiplex PCR, and TCRdb's table has in-frame clones only and misses some. The data show approximately 99,000 clones, with approximately 87% seen just once and around 5.2% held by the top ten. The receptor was derived from an adult with an advanced solid tumor such as melanoma, head and neck, liver or kidney cancer. Sequencing used CD4+ or CD8+ T cells sorted from blood, obtained in a trial of the OX40 agonist ivuxolimab.

In DNA, the CDR3 is TGCGCCAGCAGCTTAGGAACGACGCCTAACTATGGCTACACCTTC. Amino acids: CASSLGTTPNYGYTF. The V and J genes are TRBV5-1 and TRBJ1-2; D remains unclear. V lost 2 bases and J 0 bases, leaving 11 bases between the germline ends. From germline, CDR1 is SGHRS and CDR2 YFSETQ. The CDR3 has 15 residues.